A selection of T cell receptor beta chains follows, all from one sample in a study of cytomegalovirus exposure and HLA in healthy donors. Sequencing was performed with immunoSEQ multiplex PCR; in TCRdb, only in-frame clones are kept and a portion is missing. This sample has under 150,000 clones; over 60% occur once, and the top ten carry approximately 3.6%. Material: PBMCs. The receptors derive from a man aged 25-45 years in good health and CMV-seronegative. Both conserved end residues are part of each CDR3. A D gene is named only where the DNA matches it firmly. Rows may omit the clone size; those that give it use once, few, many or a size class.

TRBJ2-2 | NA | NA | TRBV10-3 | TGTGCCATCAGTGATGGGGCCACGAACACCGGGGAGCTGTTTTTT | CAISDGATNTGELFF
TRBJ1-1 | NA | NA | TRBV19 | TGTGCCAGTAGTATAGTTTGGGGCCCCACTGAAGCTTTCTTT | CASSIVWGPTEAFF
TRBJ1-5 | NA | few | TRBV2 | TGTGCCAGCAAATCACAGGGTCGCAATCAGCCCCAGCATTTT | CASKSQGRNQPQHF
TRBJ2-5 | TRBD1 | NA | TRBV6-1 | TGTGCCAGCAGGGAACAGACAGGGGGCCTCGAAGAGACCCAGTACTTC | CASREQTGGLEETQYF
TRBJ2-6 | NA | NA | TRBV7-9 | TGTGCCAGCAGCTTATCCAGGGTTGGGGCCAACGTCCTGACTTTC | CASSLSRVGANVLTF
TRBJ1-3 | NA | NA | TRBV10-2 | TGCGCCAGCAGTGAAACAGGGTCCTTCGGAAACACCATATATTTT | CASSETGSFGNTIYF
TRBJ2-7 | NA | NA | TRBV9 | TGTGCCAGCAGCGCCTACTCACGGGGAACTATCTCCTACGAGCAGTACTTC | CASSAYSRGTISYEQYF
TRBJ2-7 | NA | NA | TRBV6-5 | TGTGCCAGCAGTTACGACACCTCCCACGAGCAGTACTTC | CASSYDTSHEQYF
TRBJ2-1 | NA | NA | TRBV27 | TGTGCCAGCAGTGGGTCGTTGGGGCGCCAGTTCTTC | CASSGSLGRQFF
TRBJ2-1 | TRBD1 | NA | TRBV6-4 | TGTGCCAGCAGTGAAGGACAGGGGGGCTACAATGAGCAGTTCTTC | CASSEGQGGYNEQFF
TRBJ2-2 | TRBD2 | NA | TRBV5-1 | TGCGCCAGCAGCGCAATTGGACTAGCAGTTAACACCGGGGAGCTGTTTTTT | CASSAIGLAVNTGELFF
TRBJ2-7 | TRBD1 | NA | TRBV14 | TGTGCCAGCAGCCCCAGACAGGGGAACTCCTACGAGCAGTACTTC | CASSPRQGNSYEQYF
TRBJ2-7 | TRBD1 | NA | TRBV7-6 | TGTGCCAGCGGGACAGGGACCCACGAGCAGTACTTC | CASGTGTHEQYF
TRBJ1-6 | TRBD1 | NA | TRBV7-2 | TGTGCCAGCAGCTTAGTATTTCAGGGGGATTCACCCCTCCACTTT | CASSLVFQGDSPLHF
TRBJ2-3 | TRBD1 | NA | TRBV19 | TGTGCCAGTAGTAACAGGGGGCTGTTGGATACGCAGTATTTT | CASSNRGLLDTQYF
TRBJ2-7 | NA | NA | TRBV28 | TGTGCCAGCAGTTTATGGGGGGCAAGCTCCTACGAGCAGTACTTC | CASSLWGASSYEQYF
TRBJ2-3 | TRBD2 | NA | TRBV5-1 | TGCGCCAGCGGGGGGGGATTACGGACAGATACGCAGTATTTT | CASGGGLRTDTQYF
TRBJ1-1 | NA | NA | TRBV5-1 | TGCGCCAGCAGCTTTTGGACAGAGAACACTGAAGCTTTCTTT | CASSFWTENTEAFF
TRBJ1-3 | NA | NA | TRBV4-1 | TGCGCCAGCAGCCAAGATTGGGGCAGCGGAAACACCATATATTTT | CASSQDWGSGNTIYF
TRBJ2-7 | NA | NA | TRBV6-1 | TGTGCCGCCCCTAACGGAGTCTCCGAGCAGTACTTC | CAAPNGVSEQYF
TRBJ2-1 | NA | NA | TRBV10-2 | TGCGCCAGCAGTTTAGCGGTTGCCTACAATGAGCAGTTCTTC | CASSLAVAYNEQFF
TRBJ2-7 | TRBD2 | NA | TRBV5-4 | TGTGCCAGCAGCACGGGACTAGCGGGAGAGCAGTACTTC | CASSTGLAGEQYF
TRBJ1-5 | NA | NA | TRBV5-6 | TGTGCCAGCAGCTTCAGGGAACAGCCCCAGCATTTT | CASSFREQPQHF
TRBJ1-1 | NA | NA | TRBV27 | TGTGCCAGCAGTTGGGGGGGCTCCGAAGCTTTCTTT | CASSWGGSEAFF
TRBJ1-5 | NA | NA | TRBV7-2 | TGTGCCAGCAGCTTAGCGCGGGTAGTTAGCAATCAGCCCCAGCATTTT | CASSLARVVSNQPQHF
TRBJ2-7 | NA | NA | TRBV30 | TGTGCCTGGAGTGTAGGACAGACTTTAGGGTACGAGCAGTACTTC | CAWSVGQTLGYEQYF
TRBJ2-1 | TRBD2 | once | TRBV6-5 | TGTGCCAGCAGCCTAAAGCCAGGACTAGTCAATGAGCAGTTCTTC | CASSLKPGLVNEQFF
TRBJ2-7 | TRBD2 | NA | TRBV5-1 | TGCGCCAGCAGCGACGGGGGGACGGGGCCCTACGAGCAGTACTTC | CASSDGGTGPYEQYF
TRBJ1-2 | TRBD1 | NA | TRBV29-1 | TGCAGCGCTGGACAGGGTTCCAACTATGGCTACACCTTC | CSAGQGSNYGYTF
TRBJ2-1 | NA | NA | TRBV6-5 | TGTGCCAGCAGTTTCGGGACTCTTGGTGAGCAGTTCTTC | CASSFGTLGEQFF
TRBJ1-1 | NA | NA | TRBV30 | TGTGCCTGGAGTGTCCAGCGGGGGAGCACTGAAGCTTTCTTT | CAWSVQRGSTEAFF
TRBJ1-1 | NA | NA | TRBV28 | TGTGCCAGCAGGAACTTACAGGGTTCGAGTGAAGCTTTCTTT | CASRNLQGSSEAFF
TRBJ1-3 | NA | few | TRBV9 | TGTGCCAGCAGCGTACGAGGGTTGGACTCTGGAAACACCATATATTTT | CASSVRGLDSGNTIYF
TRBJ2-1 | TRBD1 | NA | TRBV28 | TGTGCCAGCAGTCTTAACAGGGGCCTATCCTACAATGAGCAGTTCTTC | CASSLNRGLSYNEQFF
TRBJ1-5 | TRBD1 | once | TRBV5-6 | TGTGCCAGCAGTTTAACAGGGGGCGCGTTTGGGCAGCCCCAGCATTTT | CASSLTGGAFGQPQHF
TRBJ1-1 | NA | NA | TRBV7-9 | TGTGCCAGCAGCTTAGGGGGGGGCGCGGAGGAAGCTTTCTTT | CASSLGGGAEEAFF
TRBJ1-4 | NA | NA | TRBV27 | TGTGCCAGCAGTTCTATAGGGGATGAAAAACTGTTTTTT | CASSSIGDEKLFF
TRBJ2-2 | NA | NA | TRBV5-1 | TGCGCCAGCAGCCCCCTGGAGGGAGACACCGGGGAGCTGTTTTTT | CASSPLEGDTGELFF
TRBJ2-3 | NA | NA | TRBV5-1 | TGCGCCAGCAGCTCGGACAGAGGAAGCACAGATACGCAGTATTTT | CASSSDRGSTDTQYF
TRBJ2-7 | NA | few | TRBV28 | TGTGTCAGCGGTTTTGGGCCCGACGAGCAGTACTTC | CVSGFGPDEQYF
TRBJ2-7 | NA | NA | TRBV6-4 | TGTGCCAGCAGTGAAGAGGGAAATGTATACGACGGGCAGTACTTC | CASSEEGNVYDGQYF
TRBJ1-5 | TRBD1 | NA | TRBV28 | TGTGCCAGCAGTTTGGGGGACAGGGCCCAGCATTTT | CASSLGDRAQHF
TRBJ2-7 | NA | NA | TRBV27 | TGTGCCAGCAGCGGGGGAAGCTCCTACGAGCAGTACTTC | CASSGGSSYEQYF
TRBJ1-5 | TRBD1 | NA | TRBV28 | TGTGCCAGCAGCCCCCTGACAGGGCGCAATCAGCCCCAGAATTTT | CASSPLTGRNQPQNF
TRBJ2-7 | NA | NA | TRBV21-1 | TGTGCCAGCAGCAAAGCGTATGGACCGGGACTTGACTCCTACGAGCAGTACTTC | CASSKAYGPGLDSYEQYF
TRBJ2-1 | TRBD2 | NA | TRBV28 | TGTGCCAGCAGCGAGACTAGCGGGAGGGCAAGGGAGCAGTTCTTC | CASSETSGRAREQFF
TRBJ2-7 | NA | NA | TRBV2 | TGTGCCAGCAGCGCGGACAGGGTGGGGGGGGAGCAGTACTTC | CASSADRVGGEQYF
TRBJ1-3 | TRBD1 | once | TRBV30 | TGTGCCTGCCAGGACAGGGGTCTCTCTGGAAACACCATATATTTT | CACQDRGLSGNTIYF
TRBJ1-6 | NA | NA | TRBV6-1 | TGTGCCAGCAGTGTAAGGAGCTCCTATAATTCACCCCTCCACTTT | CASSVRSSYNSPLHF
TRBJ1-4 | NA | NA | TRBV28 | TGTGCCAGCATACACAATGAAAAACTGTTTTTT | CASIHNEKLFF
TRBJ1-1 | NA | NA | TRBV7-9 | TGTGCCAGCCTCATCGACCCGGGGACAGAAGCTTTCTTT | CASLIDPGTEAFF
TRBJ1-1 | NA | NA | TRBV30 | TGTGCCTGGAGCCGGCGGGGCAGGTTGAACACTGAAGCTTTCTTT | CAWSRRGRLNTEAFF
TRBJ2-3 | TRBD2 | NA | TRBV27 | TGTGCCAGCAGTCGGGGGACGGGGGGGCCGCGCACAGATACGCAGTATTTT | CASSRGTGGPRTDTQYF
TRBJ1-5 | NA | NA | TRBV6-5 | TGTGCCAGCAGTTCCAAGACAGCAGATAGCAATCAGCCCCAGCATTTT | CASSSKTADSNQPQHF
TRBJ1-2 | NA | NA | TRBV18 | TGTGCCAGCTCACCACAAACAGGTTCCGGGAACTATGGCTACACCTTC | CASSPQTGSGNYGYTF
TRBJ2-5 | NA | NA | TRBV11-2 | TGTGCCAGCAGCTTACAGGTTCAAGAGACCCAGTACTTC | CASSLQVQETQYF
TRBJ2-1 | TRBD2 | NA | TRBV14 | TGTGCCAGCAGCCCGAGACTAGCGGGACCCCAGTTCTTC | CASSPRLAGPQFF
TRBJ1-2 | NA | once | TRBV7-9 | TGTGCCAGCAGCTTAGTTGCAGCGGCTAACTATGGCTACACCTTC | CASSLVAAANYGYTF